What follows are 9 T cell receptor beta chains derived from one specimen sequenced in a study of shared clonotypes between healthy human individuals. The data were produced by immunoSEQ multiplex PCR, yet TCRdb's version contains in-frame clones alone and is incomplete. The sample carries around 2.1 million clones, 90% to 97% recorded once. Source material: naive CD4+ T cells sorted from blood. Subset: CD45RA+ positively selected. All receptors come from a man between 18 and 35 years old in good health.

The chain is built from TRBV5-6 and TRBJ2-5; D unresolved. The CDR3 consists of 14 residues. Trimming took off 0 bases at V and 2 bases at J, with 8 bases between the two ends. CDR1 and CDR2 (germline): SGHDT, YYEEEE. As DNA, the CDR3 is TGTGCCAGCAGCTTGGTAAGGCAACAAGAGACCCAGTACTTC. This gives the protein CASSLVRQQETQYF.

The gene calls are TRBV6-1 and TRBJ2-5, with D unresolved. V lost 10 bases, J lost 0 bases, and 18 bases lay in between. The CDR3 spans 15 residues. CDR1 MNHNS and CDR2 SASEGT come from the germline V gene. The CDR3 region is CATRGGDWYQETQYF. CDR3 sequence (DNA): TGTGCCACCCGCGGTGGTGATTGGTACCAAGAGACCCAGTACTTC.

Comment on this clone: The sample holds other DNA sequences that translate to the same CDR3. V and J are TRBV5-1 and TRBJ1-1; D is uncertain. Per the germline V gene, CDR1 is SGHRS and CDR2 is YFSETQ. This CDR3 has 14 residues. Trimming removed 0 bases from V and 3 bases from J, with 9 bases in between. The chain's CDR3 is CASSLGGAHTEAFF. In DNA form, the CDR3 reads TGCGCCAGCAGCTTGGGGGGAGCTCACACTGAAGCTTTCTTT.

CDR3 bases: TGCGCCAGCGGAGGGGGACGTGGCTCTACAGCTAACTATGGCTACACCTTC. It encodes CASGGGRGSTANYGYTF. The J gene is TRBJ1-2, the V gene TRBV5-1; D possibly corresponds to TRBD1 (6 bases). V was shortened by 7 bases and J by 0 bases, with 22 bases between the two germline ends. The CDR3 consists of 17 residues. CDR1 SGHRS and CDR2 YFSETQ come from the germline V gene. The whole variable domain, filled in from reference TRBV5-1 and TRBJ1-2, reads KAGVTQTPRYLIKTRGQQVTLSCSPISGHRSVSWYQQTPGQGLQFLFEYFSETQRNKGNFPGRFSGRQFSNSRSEMNVSTLELGDSALYLCASGGGRGSTANYGYTFGSGTRLTVV.

The CDR3 region has the DNA TGTGCCAGCAGTGACAAATCCTACGAGCAGTACTTC. Encoded protein: CASSDKSYEQYF. This chain connects TRBV25-1 to TRBJ2-7; no clear D gene. The CDR3 length is 12 residues. The V end was cut by 3 bases, the J end by 1 base, with 4 bases between. Germline V gives CDR1 MGHDK, CDR2 SYGVNS.

V and J are TRBV5-1 and TRBJ2-5, with 10 bases fitting TRBD2. The length of the CDR3 is 15 residues. Germline loops: CDR1 SGHRS, CDR2 YFSETQ. The junction had 6 bases not matched to a gene; V was cut back by 2 bases and J by 5 bases. The CDR3 here is CASSFSGGPSETQYF. In DNA form, the CDR3 reads TGCGCCAGCAGCTTTAGCGGGGGGCCATCGGAGACCCAGTACTTC.

The count of this clone is one. V gene TRBV7-9 combines with J gene TRBJ2-1; possible D gene TRBD1, 6 bases. Trimming took 6 bases from V and 5 from J, leaving 17 bases between them. There are 15 residues in the CDR3. The V gene's germline CDR1 is SEHNR and CDR2 FQNEAQ (reference sequence). CDR3 in DNA: TGTGCCAGCAGTCCACTCCGGGACACAGACAATGAGCAGTTCTTC. This codes for CASSPLRDTDNEQFF. Filled out from reference TRBV7-9 and TRBJ2-1, the complete variable domain reads DTGVSQNPRHKITKRGQNVTFRCDPISEHNRLYWYRQTLGQGPEFLTYFQNEAQLEKSRLLSDRFSAERPKGSFSTLEIQRTEQGDSAMYLCASSPLRDTDNEQFFGPGTRLTVL.

V and J are TRBV6-5 and TRBJ1-2; tentative D call: TRBD1 (5 bases). The CDR3 totals 14 residues. V lost 0 bases, J lost 1 base, and 6 bases lay in between. Looked up from germline, CDR1 is MNHEY and CDR2 is SVGAGI. The DNA of the CDR3 is TGTGCCAGCAGTTACTCGGGGGTTAACTATGGCTACACCTTC. Translated: CASSYSGVNYGYTF.

The CDR3 sequence is CASTSSRPTDTQYF. The CDR3 DNA sequence: TGCGCCAGCACGAGTTCGAGGCCCACAGATACGCAGTATTTT. The genes are TRBV5-1 and TRBJ2-3; D call uncertain. Germline-derived CDR1 and CDR2 are SGHRS and YFSETQ. The CDR3 has 14 amino acids. The V and J ends lost 6 bases and 2 bases respectively, with 13 bases between them.